Below, 27 T cell receptor beta chains from the same sample are listed, as sequenced in a study of blood T cell repertoires in COVID-19. Some clones are missing from TCRdb's copy, which holds only in-frame ones; the method was immunoSEQ multiplex PCR. The sample has tens of thousands of clones; 83% are singletons. The sample was peripheral blood. The receptors here all came from a woman between 55 and 75 years old with acute or convalescent COVID-19.

This clone was observed a handful of times. This chain uses TRBV5-5 with TRBJ2-3; D is undetermined. V lost 4 bases and J lost 2, with 8 bases in between. The CDR3 extends over 13 amino acids. Germline V gives CDR1 SGHKS, CDR2 YYEKEE (reference sequence). The chain's CDR3 is CASSTSPTDTQYF. CDR3 nucleotide sequence: TGTGCCAGCAGCACATCGCCCACAGATACGCAGTATTTT.

The CDR3 sequence is CASSGSGGNEQFF. Here the CDR3 DNA reads TGTGCCAGTTCCGGGTCCGGGGGCAATGAGCAGTTCTTC. This rearrangement joins TRBV19 to TRBJ2-1; possibly TRBD2 for D (6 bases). This CDR3 spans 13 amino acids. Trimming removed 8 bases at V and 6 bases at J, with 14 bases between. Germline CDR1 is LNHDA and CDR2 is SQIVND (reference sequence). Combining the CDR3 with reference TRBV19 and TRBJ2-1 gives the whole variable domain DGGITQSPKYLFRKEGQNVTLSCEQNLNHDAMYWYRQDPGQGLRLIYYSQIVNDFQKGDIAEGYSVSREKKESFPLTVTSAQKNPTAFYLCASSGSGGNEQFFGPGTRLTVL.

The chain is built from TRBV28 and TRBJ1-2, with no clear D. This CDR3 is built from 13 residues. Looked up from germline, CDR1 is MDHEN and CDR2 is SYDVKM. V was cut by 7 bases and J by 8 bases, with 17 bases left in between. This CDR3 is CASTLGGLVGYTF. As DNA, the CDR3 is TGTGCCAGCACTCTCGGAGGGCTGGTGGGCTACACCTTC.

The chain uses TRBV12-3 or TRBV12-4 and TRBJ2-2, with 10 bases that match TRBD1. This CDR3 has 13 amino acids. V trimming: 10 bases; J trimming: 8 bases; junction bases outside the gene matches: 7. The CDR3 loop reads CATGTGVKGELFF. In nucleotides, the CDR3 is TGTGCCACCGGGACAGGGGTTAAAGGGGAGCTGTTTTTT.

This chain connects TRBV19 to TRBJ2-6, with 9 nucleotides matching TRBD2. V was clipped by 3 bases and J by 0 bases; unmatched bases: 9. The CDR3 totals 19 residues. Looked up from germline, CDR1 is LNHDA and CDR2 is SQIVND (reference sequence). As DNA, the CDR3 is TGTGCCAGTAGTATTATTAGACTAGCGGTGAACTCTGGGGCCAACGTCCTGACTTTC. Protein sequence: CASSIIRLAVNSGANVLTF.

The chain links TRBV3-1 (or the pseudogene TRBV3-2) to TRBJ1-1; no firm D call. CDR1 is LGHDT, CDR2 YNNKEL, per germline (reference sequence). This CDR3 is built from 13 residues. Deletions cut 0 bases from V and 8 bases from J, with 10 bases between. The CDR3 loop is CASSQDTAGEAFF. In DNA, the CDR3 is TGTGCCAGCAGCCAAGATACAGCCGGCGAAGCTTTCTTT.

The J gene is TRBJ2-1, the V gene TRBV18, with 11 bases identical to TRBD1. Germline values: CDR1 KGHSH, CDR2 LQKENI. V shed 4 bases and J 7 bases; nucleotides not matched to a gene: 6. CDR3 length equals 15 residues. The CDR3 bases are TGTGCCAGCTCACTCCCCGGACAGGGGGCGAATGAGCAGTTCTTC. Amino acids: CASSLPGQGANEQFF.

The chain recombines TRBV12-3 or TRBV12-4 with TRBJ1-2, with a possible D match to TRBD1 (5 bases). V lost 8 bases, J lost 3 bases, and 13 bases lay in between. This CDR3 region has 13 residues. This CDR3 reads CASGTGGDYGYTF. The CDR3 region has the DNA TGTGCCAGCGGAACAGGAGGGGACTATGGCTACACCTTC.

This sequence joins TRBV28 and TRBJ2-3, with TRBD2 matching 8 bases. This CDR3 spans 14 amino acids. V trimming: 2 bases; J trimming: 5 bases; junction bases outside the gene matches: 3. Germline V lookup: CDR1 MDHEN, CDR2 SYDVKM. The CDR3 here is CASSLAGGVDTQYF. CDR3 bases: TGTGCCAGCAGTTTAGCGGGGGGAGTAGATACGCAGTATTTT.

Written as DNA, the CDR3 is TGCGCCAGCAGGGGACAGGGGGCGGTTGGCTACACCTTC. It is translated as CASRGQGAVGYTF. The rearrangement links TRBV10-2 to TRBJ1-2; TRBD1 matches 12 bases. Germline V gene sequence: CDR1 WSHSY, CDR2 SAAADI. This CDR3 is built from 13 residues. With V trimmed by 6 bases and J by 7 bases, 3 bases remained unmatched.

The chain recombines TRBV19 with TRBJ1-1; 9 bases are shared with TRBD1. V shed 4 bases, J shed 7 bases, and the junction held 4 bases outside the gene matches. CDR1 is LNHDA and CDR2 is SQIVND in the germline V gene (reference sequence). The CDR3 length is 13 residues. In nucleotides, the CDR3 is TGTGCCAGTAGTACCACAGGGGGCGGTGAAGCTTTCTTT. Protein product: CASSTTGGGEAFF.

V gene TRBV19 combines with J gene TRBJ2-2, with 9 nucleotides matching TRBD1. This CDR3 has 18 residues. The germline gives CDR1 LNHDA, CDR2 SQIVND (reference sequence). The V segment lost 4 bases and the J segment 2 bases; nucleotides outside the gene matches: 11. The chain's CDR3 is CASSRSPGTGLNTGELFF. CDR3 nucleotides: TGTGCCAGTAGTAGATCCCCCGGGACAGGGCTTAACACCGGGGAGCTGTTTTTT.

The genes are TRBV30 and TRBJ1-4; D not resolved. CDR1 is GTSNPN and CDR2 is SVGIG in the germline V gene (reference sequence). V gave up 2 bases and J gave up 10 bases, with 14 bases separating them. The CDR3 has 13 amino acids. The CDR3 sequence is CAWSREGVGKLFF. Here the CDR3 DNA reads TGTGCCTGGAGTCGGGAAGGTGTGGGAAAACTGTTTTTT.

V gene TRBV6-5 combines with J gene TRBJ1-2; 8 bases map to TRBD1. The germline V gene has CDR1 MNHEY and CDR2 SVGAGI. After removal of 7 bases from V and 4 bases from J, the junction contained 5 bases not matched to a gene. The CDR3 length is 13 residues. The CDR3 region is CASTLDRVYGYTF. Here the CDR3 DNA reads TGTGCCAGCACCCTGGACAGGGTCTATGGCTACACCTTC.

This chain joins TRBV7-3 and TRBJ2-7; 8 bases line up with TRBD1. The CDR3 extends over 15 amino acids. Looked up from germline, CDR1 is SGHTA and CDR2 is FQGTGA. After removal of 6 bases from V and 3 bases from J, the junction contained 10 bases not matched to a gene. CDR3 sequence: CASSPRTGNRYEQYF. The CDR3 nucleotides are TGTGCCAGCAGTCCCAGGACAGGGAATCGCTACGAGCAGTACTTC.

The rearrangement uses TRBV18 and TRBJ1-1; tentative D call: TRBD1 (6 bases). Trimming took 1 base from V and 1 from J, leaving 10 bases between them. Germline V gene lookup returns CDR1 KGHSH and CDR2 LQKENI. The CDR3 spans 15 residues. As DNA, the CDR3 is TGTGCCAGCTCACCACTACGGACAGAGAACACTGAAGCTTTCTTT. Protein sequence: CASSPLRTENTEAFF. Full variable domain (outside the CDR3, taken from reference TRBV18 and TRBJ1-1): NAGVMQNPRHLVRRRGQEARLRCSPMKGHSHVYWYRQLPEEGLKFMVYLQKENIIDESGMPKERFSAEFPKEGPSILRIQQVVRGDSAAYFCASSPLRTENTEAFFGQGTRLTVV.

J is TRBJ1-2 and V is TRBV6-5, with 12 bases identical to TRBD1. Germline CDR1 reads MNHEY; CDR2 reads SVGAGI. The CDR3 runs to 14 residues. With V trimmed by 8 bases and J by 3 bases, 4 bases remained unmatched. In DNA, the CDR3 is TGTGCCAGCCGAGGGACAGGGGGCGACTATGGCTACACCTTC. Protein sequence: CASRGTGGDYGYTF.

The genes are TRBV7-9 and TRBJ2-5; TRBD1 agrees at 9 bases. Germline-derived CDR1 and CDR2 are SEHNR and FQNEAQ (reference sequence). This CDR3 is 15 amino acids long. V shed 5 bases, J shed 3 bases, and the junction held 7 bases outside the gene matches. CDR3 region: CASSLGQGMKETQYF. For the CDR3, the DNA is TGTGCCAGCAGCCTGGGACAGGGTATGAAAGAGACCCAGTACTTC. Full variable domain (remainder filled in from reference TRBV7-9 and TRBJ2-5): DTGVSQNPRHKITKRGQNVTFRCDPISEHNRLYWYRQTLGQGPEFLTYFQNEAQLEKSRLLSDRFSAERPKGSFSTLEIQRTEQGDSAMYLCASSLGQGMKETQYFGPGTRLLVL.

This clone was seen a single time. The chain is built from TRBV7-2 and TRBJ1-4; TRBD1 matches 9 bases. CDR3 size: 18 residues. J lost 6 bases, V lost 5 bases, and 16 bases had no gene match. Germline CDR1 reads SGHTA; CDR2 reads FQGNSA. CDR3 bases: TGTGCCAGCAGCGCTACAGGGGGCATGGGGTTGGTCTATGAAAAACTGTTTTTT. Residues: CASSATGGMGLVYEKLFF.

CDR3 sequence: CASSYGGGGGETQYF. The CDR3 bases are TGTGCCAGCAGTTACGGGGGAGGGGGGGGAGAGACCCAGTACTTC. V is TRBV6-5 and J is TRBJ2-5; D is possibly TRBD2 (7 bases). The germline gives CDR1 MNHEY, CDR2 SVGAGI. V dropped 2 bases and J dropped 4 bases, with 14 bases sitting between them. This CDR3 comprises 15 residues.

The CDR3 DNA is TGTGCCAGCAACGGACTAGCGGAGCAAGAGACCCAGTACTTC. Its protein is CASNGLAEQETQYF. The genes are TRBV6-5 and TRBJ2-5, with 10 bases identical to TRBD2. This CDR3 region has 14 residues. Trimming took 7 bases from V and 2 from J; bases not matched to a gene: 4. Germline V gives CDR1 MNHEY, CDR2 SVGAGI.

The CDR3 nucleotides are TGTGCCAGCAGCTTATTAAGTGGACAGGGGGCTTTCTATGGCTACACCTTC. The encoded protein is CASSLLSGQGAFYGYTF. The chain carries TRBV11-2 and TRBJ1-2; TRBD1 matches at 11 bases. Germline loops: CDR1 SGHAT, CDR2 FQNNGV. V shed 2 bases, J shed 4 bases, and the junction held 9 bases outside the gene matches. The CDR3 runs to 17 residues.

The J gene is TRBJ2-4, the V gene TRBV2; D call uncertain. The CDR3 covers 15 residues. V was trimmed by 2 bases and J by 0 bases, leaving 8 bases between them. CDR1 is SNHLY and CDR2 is FYNNEI in the germline V gene. CDR3 nucleotide sequence: TGTGCCAGCAGTGAACTGGCTCTAGCCAAAAACATTCAGTACTTC. Protein sequence: CASSELALAKNIQYF.

V is TRBV12-3 or TRBV12-4 and J is TRBJ2-3, with D unclear. This CDR3 has 13 residues. V gave up 5 bases and J gave up 4 bases, with 10 bases separating them. The CDR3 region has the DNA TGTGCCAGCAGTCCGTCAACTGCAGATACGCAGTATTTT. Amino acid sequence: CASSPSTADTQYF.

This clone has only a few counts. The chain uses TRBV4-2 and TRBJ1-6; 9 bases line up with TRBD1. The CDR3 sequence is 16 residues long. V lost 0 bases and J lost 7; bases outside the gene matches: 4. Germline V gene data show CDR1 as LGHNA and CDR2 as YNFKEQ. The CDR3 region is CASSQETGGRNSPLHF. DNA for the CDR3: TGTGCCAGCAGCCAAGAAACAGGGGGCAGGAATTCACCCCTCCACTTT.

The chain recombines TRBV7-9 with TRBJ1-2; D is perhaps TRBD1 (6 bases). CDR1 and CDR2 from the germline V gene are SEHNR and FQNEAQ (reference sequence). V lost 1 base and J 7 bases, leaving 13 bases between the germline ends. This CDR3 region has 14 residues. CDR3: CASSLGRGSRGYTF. The CDR3 nucleotides read TGTGCCAGCAGCTTAGGCAGGGGCTCCCGTGGCTACACCTTC.

The CDR3 coding sequence is TGTGCCAGCAGGGGCAGGGAAAGCTCCTATAATTCACCCCTCCACTTT. This codes for CASRGRESSYNSPLHF. The chain has TRBV2 and TRBJ1-6; TRBD1 might be the D (5 bases). Germline CDR1 and CDR2: SNHLY and FYNNEI. The CDR3 has 16 residues. V lost 6 bases and J 0 bases, leaving 12 bases between the germline ends.